This T cell receptor (beta chain) is drawn from a study of blood T cells in healthy people across ages. V lost 6 bases, J lost 5 bases, and 4 bases stayed unmatched. The CDR3 spans 13 residues. Per the germline V gene, CDR1 is SQVTM and CDR2 is ANQGSEA. This clonotype was seen only a few times. A second PCR of 7 to 11 cycles used a sample-barcoded 5' primer and a J-beta primer mix. In TCRdb, the 5' RACE reads were re-called with MiXCR into one record per CDR3 protein. This table has about 760,000 distinct CDR3 sequences, approximately 25% appearing once. These data were also reused for a study on T cells of mothers and their children. From that paper: The study recruited a few healthy Caucasian mothers and their six children as donors.

The receptor comes from a boy aged 5-17 years in good health. Specimen: blood. The chain uses TRBV29-1 and TRBJ2-3, with 11 bases that match TRBD2. The CDR3 sequence: CSVQLAGEDTQYF. Here the CDR3 DNA reads TGCAGCGTCCAACTAGCGGGAGAAGATACGCAGTATTTT.